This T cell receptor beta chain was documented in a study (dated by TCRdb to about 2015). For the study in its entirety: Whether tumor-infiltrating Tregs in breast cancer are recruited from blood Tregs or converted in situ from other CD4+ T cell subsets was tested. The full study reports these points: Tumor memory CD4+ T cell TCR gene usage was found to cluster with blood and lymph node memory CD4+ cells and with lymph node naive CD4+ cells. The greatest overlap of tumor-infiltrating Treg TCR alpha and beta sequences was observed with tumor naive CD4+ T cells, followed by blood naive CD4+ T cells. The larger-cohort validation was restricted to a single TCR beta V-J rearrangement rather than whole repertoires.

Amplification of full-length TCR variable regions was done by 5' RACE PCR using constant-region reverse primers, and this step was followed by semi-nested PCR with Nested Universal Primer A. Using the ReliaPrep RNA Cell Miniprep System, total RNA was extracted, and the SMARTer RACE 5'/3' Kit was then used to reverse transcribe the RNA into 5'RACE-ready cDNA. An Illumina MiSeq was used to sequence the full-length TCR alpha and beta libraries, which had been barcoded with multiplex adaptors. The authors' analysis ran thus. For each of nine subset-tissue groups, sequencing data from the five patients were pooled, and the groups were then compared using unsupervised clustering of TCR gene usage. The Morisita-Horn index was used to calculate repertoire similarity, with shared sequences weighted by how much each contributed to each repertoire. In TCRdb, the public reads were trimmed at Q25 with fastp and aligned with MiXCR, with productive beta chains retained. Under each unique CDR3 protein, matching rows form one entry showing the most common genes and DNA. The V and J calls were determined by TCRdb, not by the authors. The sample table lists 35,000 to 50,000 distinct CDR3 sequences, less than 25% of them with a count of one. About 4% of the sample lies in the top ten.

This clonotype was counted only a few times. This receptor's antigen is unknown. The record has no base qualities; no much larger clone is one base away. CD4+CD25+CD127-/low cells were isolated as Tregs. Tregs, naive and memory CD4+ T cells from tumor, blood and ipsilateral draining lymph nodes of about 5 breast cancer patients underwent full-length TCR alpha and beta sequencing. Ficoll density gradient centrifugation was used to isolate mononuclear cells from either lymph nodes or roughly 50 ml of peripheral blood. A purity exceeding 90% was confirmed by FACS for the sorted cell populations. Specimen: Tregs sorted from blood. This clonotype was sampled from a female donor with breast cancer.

The DNA sequence follows: TGCGCCAGCAGCCAATCCATCCCAGGGGGGGATGGCTACACCTTC. This sequence encodes CASSQSIPGGDGYTF. The receptor chain draws on TRBV4-1 and TRBJ1-2, and TRBD1 matches 7 of the central bases. V lost 2 bases and J lost 6 bases, and the count of bases not matched to a germline gene is 9. From its cysteine to its phenylalanine, the CDR3 spans 15 amino acids. The retained sequence is limited to the CDR3, 45 bases, with the frame set at the first base. Via the germline V gene, CDR1 is MGHRA and CDR2 YSYEKL.